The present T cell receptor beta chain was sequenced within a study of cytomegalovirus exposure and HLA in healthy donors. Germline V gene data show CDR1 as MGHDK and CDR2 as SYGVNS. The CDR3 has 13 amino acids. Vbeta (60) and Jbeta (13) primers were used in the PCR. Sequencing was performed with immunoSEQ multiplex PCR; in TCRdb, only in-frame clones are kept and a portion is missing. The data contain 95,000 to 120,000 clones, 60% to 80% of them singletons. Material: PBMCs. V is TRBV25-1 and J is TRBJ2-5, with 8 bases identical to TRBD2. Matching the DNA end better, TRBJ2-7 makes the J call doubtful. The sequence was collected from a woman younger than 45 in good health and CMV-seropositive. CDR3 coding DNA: TGTGCCAGCAGCGGGAGGGGGACCTACGAGCAGTACTTC. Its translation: CASSGRGTYEQYF.